The subject of this entry is one T cell receptor beta chain. Its specificity is unknown. One junction end disagrees with the germline gene, perhaps due to a read error. This sample's RNA came from whole unsorted tissue. Distant lung tissue was collected more than 3 cm away from the tumor edge. Newly diagnosed lung cancer patients had thoracic surgery in China, August–November 2014, without prior chemotherapy. The CDR3 length is 14 residues. Looked up from germline, CDR1 is MDHEN and CDR2 is SYDVKM. These data are taken from a study of tumor and adjacent non-tumor tissue in lung cancer. A modified ARM-PCR protocol with three rounds of nested PCR amplified TCRbeta. One entry per CDR3 protein, called by TCRdb with MiXCR from the multiplex PCR reads. The table has 50,000 or so distinct CDR3 sequences, 74% seen once. Broader study findings: Normal lung showed higher cumulative top 100 clone frequency than tumor.

Material for sequencing was distant non-tumor lung tissue. V usage is TRBV28 and J usage is TRBJ2-1, with D possibly being TRBD1 (5 bases). This TCR derives from a woman aged 55-70 years with non-small cell lung cancer. CDR3 coding DNA: TGTGCCAGCAGTCGGACATGGGGCTACAATGAGCAGTTTTTC. This gives the protein CASSRTWGYNEQFF.